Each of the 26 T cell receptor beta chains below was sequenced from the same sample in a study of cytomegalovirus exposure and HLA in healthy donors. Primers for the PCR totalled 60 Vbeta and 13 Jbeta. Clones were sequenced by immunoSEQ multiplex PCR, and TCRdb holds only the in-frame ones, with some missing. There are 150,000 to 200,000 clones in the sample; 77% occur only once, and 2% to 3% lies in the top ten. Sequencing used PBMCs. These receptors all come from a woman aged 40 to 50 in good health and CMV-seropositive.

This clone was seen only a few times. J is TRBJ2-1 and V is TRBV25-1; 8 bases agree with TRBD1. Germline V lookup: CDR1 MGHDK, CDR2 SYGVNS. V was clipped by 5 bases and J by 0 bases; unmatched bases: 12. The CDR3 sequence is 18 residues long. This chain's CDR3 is CASSQNQGAGDSYNEQFF. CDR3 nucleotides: TGTGCCAGCAGTCAAAACCAGGGGGCGGGTGACTCCTACAATGAGCAGTTCTTC.

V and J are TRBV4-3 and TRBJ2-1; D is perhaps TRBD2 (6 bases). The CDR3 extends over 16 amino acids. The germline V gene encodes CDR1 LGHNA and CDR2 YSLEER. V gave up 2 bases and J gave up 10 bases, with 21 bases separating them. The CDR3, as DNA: TGCGCCAGCAGCCAAAATGTCGGACTAATCCCCTTGGAGCAGTTCTTC. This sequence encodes CASSQNVGLIPLEQFF.

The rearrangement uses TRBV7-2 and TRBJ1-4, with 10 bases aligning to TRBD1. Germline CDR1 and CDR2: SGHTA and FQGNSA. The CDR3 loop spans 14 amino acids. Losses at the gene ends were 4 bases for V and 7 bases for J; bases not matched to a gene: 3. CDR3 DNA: TGTGCCAGCAGCTCGGACAGGGGGAGTGAAAAACTGTTTTTT. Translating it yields CASSSDRGSEKLFF.

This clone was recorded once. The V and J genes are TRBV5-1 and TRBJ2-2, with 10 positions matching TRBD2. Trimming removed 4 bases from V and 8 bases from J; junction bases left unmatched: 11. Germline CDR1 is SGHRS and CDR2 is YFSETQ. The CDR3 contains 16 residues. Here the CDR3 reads CASSPSGSFVIGELFF. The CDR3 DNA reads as TGCGCCAGCAGCCCTAGCGGGAGTTTCGTTATTGGGGAGCTGTTTTTT.

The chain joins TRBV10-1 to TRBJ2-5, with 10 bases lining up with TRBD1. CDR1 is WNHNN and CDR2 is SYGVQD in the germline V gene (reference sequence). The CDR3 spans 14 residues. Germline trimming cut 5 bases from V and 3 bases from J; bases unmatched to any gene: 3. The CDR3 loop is CASSPGTGEETQYF. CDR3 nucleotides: TGCGCCAGCAGTCCTGGGACAGGGGAAGAGACCCAGTACTTC.

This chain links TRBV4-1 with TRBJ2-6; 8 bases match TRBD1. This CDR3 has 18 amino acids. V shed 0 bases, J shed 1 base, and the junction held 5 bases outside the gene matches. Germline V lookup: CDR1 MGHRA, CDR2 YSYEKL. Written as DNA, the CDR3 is TGCGCCAGCAGCCAAGACCGGACAGGGAATTCTGGGGCCAACGTCCTGACTTTC. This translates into CASSQDRTGNSGANVLTF.

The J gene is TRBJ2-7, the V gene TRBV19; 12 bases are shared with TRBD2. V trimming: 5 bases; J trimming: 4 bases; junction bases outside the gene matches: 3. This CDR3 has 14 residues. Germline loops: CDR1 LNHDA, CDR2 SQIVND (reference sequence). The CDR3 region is CASSSSGRGYEQYF. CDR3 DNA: TGTGCCAGTAGTTCTAGCGGGAGGGGGTACGAGCAGTACTTC.

DNA for the CDR3: TGTGCCAGCACCCCCCTGGGCCGGAGCACAGATACGCAGTATTTT. This gives the protein CASTPLGRSTDTQYF. This chain links TRBV2 with TRBJ2-3; D remains unclear. This CDR3 is 15 amino acids long. V lost 7 bases and J lost 0, with 14 bases in between. The germline gives CDR1 SNHLY, CDR2 FYNNEI.

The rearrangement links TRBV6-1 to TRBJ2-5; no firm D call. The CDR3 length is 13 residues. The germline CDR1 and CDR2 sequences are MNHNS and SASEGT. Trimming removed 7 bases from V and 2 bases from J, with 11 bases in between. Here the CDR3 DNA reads TGTGCCAGCACCTTCAATCGGCAAGAGACCCAGTACTTC. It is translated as CASTFNRQETQYF.

This CDR3 reads CASSLGTGQVYGYTF. CDR3 coding DNA: TGTGCCAGCAGCTTAGGCACAGGGCAAGTCTATGGCTACACCTTC. The chain combines TRBV11-3 with TRBJ1-2, with D perhaps matching TRBD1 (6 bases). The CDR3 runs to 15 residues. V was trimmed by 1 base and J by 4 bases, leaving 13 bases between them. CDR1 is SGHNT and CDR2 is YENEEA in the germline V gene.

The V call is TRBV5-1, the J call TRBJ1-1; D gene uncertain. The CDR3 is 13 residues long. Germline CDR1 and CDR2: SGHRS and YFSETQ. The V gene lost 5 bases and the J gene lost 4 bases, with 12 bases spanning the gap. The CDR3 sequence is CASRAGTSTEAFF. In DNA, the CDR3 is TGCGCCAGCAGGGCGGGAACTTCCACTGAAGCTTTCTTT.

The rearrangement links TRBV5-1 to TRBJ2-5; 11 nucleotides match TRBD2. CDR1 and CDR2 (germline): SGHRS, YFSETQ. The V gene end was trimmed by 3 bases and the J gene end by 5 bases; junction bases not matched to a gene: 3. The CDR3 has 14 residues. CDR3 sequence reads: CASSSLAGGETQYF. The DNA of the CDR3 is TGCGCCAGCAGCTCTTTAGCGGGAGGGGAGACCCAGTACTTC.

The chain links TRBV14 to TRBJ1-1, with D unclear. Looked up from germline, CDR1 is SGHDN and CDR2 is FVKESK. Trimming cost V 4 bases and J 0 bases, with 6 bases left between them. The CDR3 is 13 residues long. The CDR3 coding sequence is TGTGCCAGCAGCCTGATAGTGAACACTGAAGCTTTCTTT. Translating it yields CASSLIVNTEAFF.

CDR3 protein: CASSQDPIGLAGGRQYF. Written as DNA, the CDR3 is TGCGCCAGCAGCCAAGATCCCATAGGGTTAGCGGGGGGGCGGCAGTACTTC. V usage is TRBV4-3 and J usage is TRBJ2-7; 11 positions match TRBD2. The CDR3 contains 17 residues. CDR1 and CDR2 (germline): LGHNA, YSLEER. V shed 0 bases, J shed 9 bases, and the junction held 13 bases outside the gene matches.

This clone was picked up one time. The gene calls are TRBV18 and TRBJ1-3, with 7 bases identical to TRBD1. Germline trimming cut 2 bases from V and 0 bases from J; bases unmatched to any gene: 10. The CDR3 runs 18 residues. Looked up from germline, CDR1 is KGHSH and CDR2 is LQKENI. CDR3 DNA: TGTGCCAGCTCACCATATGGGTCGGGACAGAGCTCTGGAAACACCATATATTTT. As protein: CASSPYGSGQSSGNTIYF. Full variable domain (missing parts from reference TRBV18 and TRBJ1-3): NAGVMQNPRHLVRRRGQEARLRCSPMKGHSHVYWYRQLPEEGLKFMVYLQKENIIDESGMPKERFSAEFPKEGPSILRIQQVVRGDSAAYFCASSPYGSGQSSGNTIYFGEGSWLTVV.

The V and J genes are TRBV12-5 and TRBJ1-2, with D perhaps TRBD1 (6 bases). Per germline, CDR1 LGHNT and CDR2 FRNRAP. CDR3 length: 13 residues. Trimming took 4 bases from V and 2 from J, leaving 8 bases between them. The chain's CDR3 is CASGYGQNYGYTF. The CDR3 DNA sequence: TGTGCTAGTGGTTATGGACAGAACTATGGCTACACCTTC.

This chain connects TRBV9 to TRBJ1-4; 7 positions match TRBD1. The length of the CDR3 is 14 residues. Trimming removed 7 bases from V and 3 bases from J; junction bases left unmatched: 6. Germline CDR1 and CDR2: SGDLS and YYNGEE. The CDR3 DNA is TGTGCCAGCGCCGGGACAGCGGCTAATGAAAAACTGTTTTTT. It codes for CASAGTAANEKLFF.

The CDR3 nucleotides read TGTGCCAGCTCACCTCAGAGCACAGATACGCAGTATTTT. Protein: CASSPQSTDTQYF. The rearrangement links TRBV18 to TRBJ2-3; D is unresolved. The CDR3 contains 13 residues. V shed 3 bases and J shed 0 bases, with 4 bases lying between them. Germline loops: CDR1 KGHSH, CDR2 LQKENI.

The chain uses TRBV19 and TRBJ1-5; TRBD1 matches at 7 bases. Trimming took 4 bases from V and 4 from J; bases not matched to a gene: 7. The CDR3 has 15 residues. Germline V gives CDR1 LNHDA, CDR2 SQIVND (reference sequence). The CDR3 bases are TGTGCCAGTAGTACTAAGGGACAGCCAAATCAGCCCCAGCATTTT. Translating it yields CASSTKGQPNQPQHF.

The CDR3 coding sequence is TGTGCCAGCAGCGTTGGACAGGGGGCAGCAGAGACCCAGTACTTC. This gives the protein CASSVGQGAAETQYF. The rearrangement links TRBV9 to TRBJ2-5, with 11 bases lining up with TRBD1. V lost 2 bases and J lost 4; bases outside the gene matches: 4. CDR3 length equals 15 residues. Germline CDR1 and CDR2: SGDLS and YYNGEE.

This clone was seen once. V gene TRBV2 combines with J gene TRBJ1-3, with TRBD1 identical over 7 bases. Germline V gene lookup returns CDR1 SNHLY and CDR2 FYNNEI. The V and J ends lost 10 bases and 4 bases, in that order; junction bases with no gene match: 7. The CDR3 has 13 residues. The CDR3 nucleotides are TGTGCCACCCAATCCAGGGGGGGAAACACCATATATTTT. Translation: CATQSRGGNTIYF.

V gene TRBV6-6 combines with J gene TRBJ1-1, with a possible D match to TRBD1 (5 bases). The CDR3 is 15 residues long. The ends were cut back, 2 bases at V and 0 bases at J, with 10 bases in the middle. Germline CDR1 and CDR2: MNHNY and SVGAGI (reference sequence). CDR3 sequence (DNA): TGTGCCAGCAGTTACGCACAGGCCATGAACACTGAAGCTTTCTTT. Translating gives CASSYAQAMNTEAFF.

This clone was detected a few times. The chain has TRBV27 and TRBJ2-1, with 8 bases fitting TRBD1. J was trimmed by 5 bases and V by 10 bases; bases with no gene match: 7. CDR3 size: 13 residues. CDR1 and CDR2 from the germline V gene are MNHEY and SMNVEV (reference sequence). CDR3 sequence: CAISTGVNNEQFF. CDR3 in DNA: TGTGCCATCTCGACAGGGGTGAACAATGAGCAGTTCTTC.

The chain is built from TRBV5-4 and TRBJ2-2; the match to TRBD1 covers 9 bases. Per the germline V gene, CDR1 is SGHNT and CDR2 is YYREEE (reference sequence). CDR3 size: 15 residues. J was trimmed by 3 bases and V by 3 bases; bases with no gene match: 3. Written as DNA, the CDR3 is TGTGCCAGCAGCTCGGGACAGGGTTACACCGGGGAGCTGTTTTTT. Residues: CASSSGQGYTGELFF.

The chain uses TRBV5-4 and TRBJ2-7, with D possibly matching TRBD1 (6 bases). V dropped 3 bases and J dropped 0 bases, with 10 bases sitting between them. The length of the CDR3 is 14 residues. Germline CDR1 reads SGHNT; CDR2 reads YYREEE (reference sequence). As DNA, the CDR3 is TGTGCCAGCAGCTCGACAGGAATCTCCTACGAGCAGTACTTC. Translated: CASSSTGISYEQYF.

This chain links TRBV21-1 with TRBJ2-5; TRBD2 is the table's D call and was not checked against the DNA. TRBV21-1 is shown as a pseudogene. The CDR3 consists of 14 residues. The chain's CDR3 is CASSKRSAQETQYF. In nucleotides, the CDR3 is TGTGCCAGCAGCAAACGGAGCGCGCAAGAGACCCAGTACTTC.